This entry is about one TCR beta chain. Its cognate antigen is unknown. This record comes from a study of cytomegalovirus exposure and HLA in healthy donors. Study summary: Earlier, 180 million or so T cells were analyzed, and some 120 million unique TCR beta sequences were found among them. Early released data had tens of millions of unique TCRs, all coming from HLA-typed donors. Study-wide findings and caveats: The analysis excluded some indistinguishable V segments, including TRBV6-2 and TRBV6-3.

The PCR contained 60 Vbeta and 13 Jbeta primers. The authors' processing: A later analysis tallied tens of millions of unique TCR beta chains, 9.5 million to 14 million of them shared. Assay used: immunoSEQ multiplex PCR; TCRdb lists only in-frame clones, some missing. V and J calls and clone size come straight from that table; D and trimming were deduced from the DNA. The repertoire table contains 130,000 to 150,000 clones. There are 14 residues in the CDR3. V lost 5 bases and J 4 bases, leaving 15 bases between the germline ends. Germline V gene lookup returns CDR1 SGHNT and CDR2 YYREEE (reference sequence).

Sequencing input: PBMCs. V and J are TRBV5-4 and TRBJ2-5; weak D call: TRBD2 (6 bases). The TCR was taken from a man in his forties in good health and CMV-seronegative. CDR3 amino acids: CASSRGDSRETQYF. The CDR3 DNA reads as TGTGCCAGCAGTCGCGGGGATTCCAGAGAGACCCAGTACTTC.